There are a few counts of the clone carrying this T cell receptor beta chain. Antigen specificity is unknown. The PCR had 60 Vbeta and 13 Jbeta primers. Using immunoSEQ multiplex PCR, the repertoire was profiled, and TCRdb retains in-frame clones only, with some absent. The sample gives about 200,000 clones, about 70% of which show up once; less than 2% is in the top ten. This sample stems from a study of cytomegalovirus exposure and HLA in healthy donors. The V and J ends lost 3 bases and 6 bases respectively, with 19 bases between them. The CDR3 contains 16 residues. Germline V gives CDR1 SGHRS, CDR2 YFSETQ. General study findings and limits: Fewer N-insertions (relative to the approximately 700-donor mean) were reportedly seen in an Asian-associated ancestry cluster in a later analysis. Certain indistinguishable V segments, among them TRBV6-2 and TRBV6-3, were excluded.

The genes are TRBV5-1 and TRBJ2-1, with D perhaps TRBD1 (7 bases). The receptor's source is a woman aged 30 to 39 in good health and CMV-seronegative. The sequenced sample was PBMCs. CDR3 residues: CASSSNGAGGFNEQFF. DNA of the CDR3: TGCGCCAGCAGCTCGAACGGGGCAGGGGGGTTCAATGAGCAGTTCTTC.